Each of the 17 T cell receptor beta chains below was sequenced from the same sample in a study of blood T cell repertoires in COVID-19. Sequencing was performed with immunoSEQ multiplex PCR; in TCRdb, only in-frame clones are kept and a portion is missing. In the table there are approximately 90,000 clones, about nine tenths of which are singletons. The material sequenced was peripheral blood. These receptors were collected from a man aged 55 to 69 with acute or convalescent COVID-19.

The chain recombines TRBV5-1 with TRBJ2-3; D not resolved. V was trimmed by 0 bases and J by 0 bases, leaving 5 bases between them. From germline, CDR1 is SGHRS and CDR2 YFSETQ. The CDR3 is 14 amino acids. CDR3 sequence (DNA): TGCGCCAGCAGCTTGGCGAGGAGCACAGATACGCAGTATTTT. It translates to CASSLARSTDTQYF.

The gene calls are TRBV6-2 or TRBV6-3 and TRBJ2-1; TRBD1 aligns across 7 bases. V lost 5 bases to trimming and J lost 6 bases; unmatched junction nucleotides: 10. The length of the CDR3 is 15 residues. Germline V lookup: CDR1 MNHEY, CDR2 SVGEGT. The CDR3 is CASSGDRVVVNEQFF. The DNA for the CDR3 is TGTGCCAGCAGTGGCGACAGGGTGGTCGTCAATGAGCAGTTCTTC.

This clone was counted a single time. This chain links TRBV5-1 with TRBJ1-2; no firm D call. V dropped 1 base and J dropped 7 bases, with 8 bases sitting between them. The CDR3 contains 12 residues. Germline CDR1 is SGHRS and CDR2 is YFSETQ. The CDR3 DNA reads TGCGCCAGCAGCTTGACGGAGACTGGCTACACCTTC. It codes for CASSLTETGYTF.

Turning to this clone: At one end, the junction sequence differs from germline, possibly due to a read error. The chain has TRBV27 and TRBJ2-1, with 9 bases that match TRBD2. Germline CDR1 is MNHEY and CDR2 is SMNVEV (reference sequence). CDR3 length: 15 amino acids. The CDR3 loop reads CASNLAGDSYNEQFF. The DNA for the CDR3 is TGTGCCAGCAATTTAGCGGGGGATTCCTACAATGAGCAGTTCTTC.

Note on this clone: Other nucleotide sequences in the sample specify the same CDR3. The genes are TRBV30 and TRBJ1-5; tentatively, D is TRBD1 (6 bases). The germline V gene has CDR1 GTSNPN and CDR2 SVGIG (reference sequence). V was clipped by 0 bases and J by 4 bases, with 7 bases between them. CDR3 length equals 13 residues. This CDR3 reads CAWSVGGNQPQHF. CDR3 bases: TGTGCCTGGAGTGTAGGGGGAAATCAGCCCCAGCATTTT. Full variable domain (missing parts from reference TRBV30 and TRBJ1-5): SQTIHQWPATLVQPVGSPLSLECTVEGTSNPNLYWYRQAAGRGLQLLFYSVGIGQISSEVPQNLSASRPQDRQFILSSKKLLLSDSGFYLCAWSVGGNQPQHFGDGTRLSIL.

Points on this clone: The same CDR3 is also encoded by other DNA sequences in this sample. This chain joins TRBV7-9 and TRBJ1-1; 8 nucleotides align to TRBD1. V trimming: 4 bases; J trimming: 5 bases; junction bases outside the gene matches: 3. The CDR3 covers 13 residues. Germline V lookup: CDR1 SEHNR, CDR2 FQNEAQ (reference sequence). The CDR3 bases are TGTGCCAGCAGCTCACAGGGGGGGACTGAAGCTTTCTTT. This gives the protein CASSSQGGTEAFF. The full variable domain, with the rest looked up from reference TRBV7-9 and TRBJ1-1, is DTGVSQNPRHKITKRGQNVTFRCDPISEHNRLYWYRQTLGQGPEFLTYFQNEAQLEKSRLLSDRFSAERPKGSFSTLEIQRTEQGDSAMYLCASSSQGGTEAFFGQGTRLTVV.

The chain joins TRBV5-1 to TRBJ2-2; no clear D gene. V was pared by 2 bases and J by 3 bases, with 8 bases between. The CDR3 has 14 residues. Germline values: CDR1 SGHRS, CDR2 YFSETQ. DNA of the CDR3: TGCGCCAGCAGCTTTAGAACAGACACCGGGGAGCTGTTTTTT. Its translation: CASSFRTDTGELFF.

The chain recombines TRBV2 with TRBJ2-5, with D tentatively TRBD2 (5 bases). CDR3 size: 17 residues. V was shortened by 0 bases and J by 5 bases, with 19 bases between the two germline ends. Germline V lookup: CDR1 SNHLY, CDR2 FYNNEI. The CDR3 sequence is CASSEAPGSRARETQYF. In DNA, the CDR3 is TGTGCCAGCAGTGAAGCGCCCGGATCGAGGGCGCGGGAGACCCAGTACTTC. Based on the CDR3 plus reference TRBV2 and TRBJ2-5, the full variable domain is EPEVTQTPSHQVTQMGQEVILRCVPISNHLYFYWYRQILGQKVEFLVSFYNNEISEKSEIFDDQFSVERPDGSNFTLKIRSTKLEDSAMYFCASSEAPGSRARETQYFGPGTRLLVL.

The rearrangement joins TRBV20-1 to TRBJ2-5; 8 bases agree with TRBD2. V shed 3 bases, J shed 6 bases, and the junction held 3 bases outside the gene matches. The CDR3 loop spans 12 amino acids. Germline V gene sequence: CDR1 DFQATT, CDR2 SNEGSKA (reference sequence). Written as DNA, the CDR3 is TGCAGTGCTAGTGAGCGGGGGCAGACCCAGTACTTC. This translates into CSASERGQTQYF.

In DNA form, the CDR3 reads TGCGCCAGCAGCTTGTTGGCTAGCGGGGGGGGCGATGAGCAGTTCTTC. Translation: CASSLLASGGGDEQFF. The V call is TRBV5-1, the J call TRBJ2-1, with 12 nucleotides matching TRBD2. J gave up 8 bases and V 1 base, and 7 bases lay outside the gene matches. This CDR3 is 16 amino acids long. CDR1 and CDR2 (germline): SGHRS, YFSETQ.

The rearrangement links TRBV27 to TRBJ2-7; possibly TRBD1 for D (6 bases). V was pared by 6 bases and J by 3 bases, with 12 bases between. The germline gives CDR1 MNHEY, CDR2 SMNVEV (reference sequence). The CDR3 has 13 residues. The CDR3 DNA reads TGTGCCAGCAGGCGGACAGACCGCTACGAGCAGTACTTC. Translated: CASRRTDRYEQYF.

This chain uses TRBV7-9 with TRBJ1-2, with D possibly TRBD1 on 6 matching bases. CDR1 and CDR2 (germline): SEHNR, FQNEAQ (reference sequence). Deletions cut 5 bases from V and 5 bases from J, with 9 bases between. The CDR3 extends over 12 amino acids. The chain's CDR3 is CASSPGTYGYTF. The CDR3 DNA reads TGTGCCAGCAGCCCCGGGACATATGGCTACACCTTC.

DNA of the CDR3: TGTGCCAGCAGTCGCTATTATAGCAATCAGCCCCAGCATTTT. Its translation: CASSRYYSNQPQHF. The rearrangement joins TRBV2 to TRBJ1-5; D unresolved. Per the germline V gene, CDR1 is SNHLY and CDR2 is FYNNEI. This CDR3 comprises 14 residues. Trimming shortened V by 5 bases and J by 0 bases, and 8 bases separated the two germline ends.

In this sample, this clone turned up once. The chain's CDR3 is CASSHSLGQGGYTF. The DNA of the CDR3 is TGTGCCAGCAGCCACAGTCTGGGACAGGGAGGCTACACCTTC. V gene TRBV7-6 combines with J gene TRBJ1-2; TRBD1 matches at 9 bases. CDR1 SGHVS and CDR2 FNYEAQ come from the germline V gene. V gave up 5 bases and J gave up 8 bases; unmatched junction bases: 9. The CDR3 is 14 residues long.

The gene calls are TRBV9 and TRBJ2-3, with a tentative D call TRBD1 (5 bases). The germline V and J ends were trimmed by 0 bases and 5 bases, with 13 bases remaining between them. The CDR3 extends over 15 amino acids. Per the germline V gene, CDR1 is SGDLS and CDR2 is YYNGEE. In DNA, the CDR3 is TGTGCCAGCAGCGTAGGGGGCTCATGGGGAGATACGCAGTATTTT. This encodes CASSVGGSWGDTQYF.

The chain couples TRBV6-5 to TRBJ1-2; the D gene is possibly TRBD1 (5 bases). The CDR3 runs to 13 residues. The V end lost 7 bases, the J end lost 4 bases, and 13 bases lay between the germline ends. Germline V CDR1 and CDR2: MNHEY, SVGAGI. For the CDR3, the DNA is TGTGCCAGCACCACCAGGGCCCCCTATGGCTACACCTTC. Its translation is CASTTRAPYGYTF.

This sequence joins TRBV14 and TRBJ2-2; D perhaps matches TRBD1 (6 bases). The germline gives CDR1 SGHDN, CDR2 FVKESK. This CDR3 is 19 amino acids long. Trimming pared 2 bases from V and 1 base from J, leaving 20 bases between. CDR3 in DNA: TGTGCCAGCAGCCAACCGGGACACTTGGACTGGAAGAACACCGGGGAGCTGTTTTTT. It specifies CASSQPGHLDWKNTGELFF.